This T cell receptor (beta chain) was documented in a study of immune evolution from preneoplasia to lung adenocarcinoma. Study as a whole: HLA loss of heterozygosity: around 6.5% AIS, 15% MIA, more than 25% ADC, none AAH. Overall study results and limits: Normal lung had the highest top T cell clone frequencies.

The CDR3 has 13 amino acids. Germline V gene lookup returns CDR1 SNHLY and CDR2 FYNNEI. Trimming removed 4 bases from V and 1 base from J, with 7 bases in between. Resections took place in Japan or China from about 2014 to 2018. Each case's diagnosis was confirmed by two pathologists on H&E. As regards this clone: Antigen: not known. In the same sample, other DNA sequences code for this CDR3.

Sequenced by immunoSEQ multiplex PCR; TCRdb stores in-frame clones only, minus some. The profile shows 20,000 to 25,000 clones, roughly 80% of them singletons. The specimen sequenced was FFPE invasive lung adenocarcinoma tissue. This TCR derives from a person aged 55 to 70 with lung adenocarcinoma. This sequence joins TRBV2 and TRBJ1-1, with D unresolved. The CDR3 loop is CASSADSNTEAFF. The CDR3 DNA follows: TGTGCCAGCAGTGCTGATTCGAACACTGAAGCTTTCTTT.